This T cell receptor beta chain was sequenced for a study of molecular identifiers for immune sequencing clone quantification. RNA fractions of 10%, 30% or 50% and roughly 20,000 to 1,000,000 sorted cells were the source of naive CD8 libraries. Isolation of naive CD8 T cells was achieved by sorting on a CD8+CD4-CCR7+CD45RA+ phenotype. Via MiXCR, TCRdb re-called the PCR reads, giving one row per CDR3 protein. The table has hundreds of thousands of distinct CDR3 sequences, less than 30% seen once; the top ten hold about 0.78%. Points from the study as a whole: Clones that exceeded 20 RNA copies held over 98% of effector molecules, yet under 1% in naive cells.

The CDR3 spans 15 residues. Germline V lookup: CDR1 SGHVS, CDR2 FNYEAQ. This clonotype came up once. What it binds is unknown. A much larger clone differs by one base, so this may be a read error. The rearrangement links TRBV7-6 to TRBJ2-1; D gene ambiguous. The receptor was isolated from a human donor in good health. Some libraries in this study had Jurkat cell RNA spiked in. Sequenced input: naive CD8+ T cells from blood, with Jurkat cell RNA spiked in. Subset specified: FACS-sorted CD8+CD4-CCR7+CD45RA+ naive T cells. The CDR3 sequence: CASSSIRAPYNEQVF. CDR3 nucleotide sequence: TGTGCCAGCAGCTCAATACGGGCCCCCTACAATGAGCAGGTCTTC. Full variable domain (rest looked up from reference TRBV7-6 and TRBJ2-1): GAGVSQSPRYKVTKRGQDVALRCDPISGHVSLYWYRQALGQGPEFLTYFNYEAQQDKSGLPNDRFSAERPEGSISTLTIQRTEQRDSAMYRCASSSIRAPYNEQVFGPGTRLTVL.